Listed below are T cell receptor beta chains from one sample, sequenced in a study of CD8 T cells in Susac syndrome. One entry per CDR3 protein results from TCRdb running MiXCR on the immunoSEQ multiplex PCR reads. The data show 250,000 to 350,000 distinct CDR3 sequences, around 84% seen once. Sequenced: CD8+ T cells from PBMCs. These receptors all come from a human donor with multiple sclerosis. Both conserved end residues are part of each CDR3. D genes are given only for firm matches. The size of a clone is reported for some rows only, either as once, few or many, or as a class for expanded clones.

d_gene: .
j_gene: TRBJ1-1
len: 15
v_gene: TRBV20-1
abundance: once
CDR3aa: CSARERAVMNTEAFF
CDR3nt: TGCAGTGCTAGAGAGAGGGCGGTCATGAACACTGAAGCTTTCTTT

d_gene: .
j_gene: TRBJ1-4
len: 17
v_gene: TRBV4-1
abundance: .
CDR3aa: CASSQVHSGARSEKLFF
CDR3nt: TGCGCCAGCAGCCAAGTGCATTCGGGCGCTCGGAGTGAAAAACTGTTTTTT

d_gene: TRBD1
j_gene: TRBJ2-7
len: 16
v_gene: TRBV9
abundance: once
CDR3aa: CASSVGGRGYTYEQYF
CDR3nt: TGTGCCAGCAGCGTAGGCGGCAGGGGGTACACCTACGAGCAGTACTTC

d_gene: .
j_gene: TRBJ2-5
len: 15
v_gene: TRBV18
abundance: .
CDR3aa: CASSPVFPPEETQYF
CDR3nt: TGTGCCAGCTCACCGGTTTTCCCTCCCGAAGAGACCCAGTACTTC

d_gene: .
j_gene: TRBJ2-1
len: 11
v_gene: TRBV29-1
abundance: .
CDR3aa: CSVVYVDSEFF
CDR3nt: TGCAGCGTTGTATACGTCGATTCGGAGTTCTTC

d_gene: .
j_gene: TRBJ2-6
len: 13
v_gene: TRBV29-1
abundance: .
CDR3aa: CSVRGFGANVLTF
CDR3nt: TGCAGCGTTCGGGGGTTCGGGGCCAACGTCCTGACTTTC

d_gene: .
j_gene: TRBJ2-3
len: 15
v_gene: TRBV9
abundance: .
CDR3aa: CASSVGQASTDTQYF
CDR3nt: TGTGCCAGCAGCGTAGGACAGGCCAGTACAGATACGCAGTATTTT

d_gene: TRBD2
j_gene: TRBJ2-7
len: 17
v_gene: TRBV5-6
abundance: .
CDR3aa: CASSLQGLAGEVYEQYF
CDR3nt: TGTGCCAGCAGCTTGCAGGGACTAGCGGGAGAAGTCTACGAGCAGTACTTC

d_gene: .
j_gene: TRBJ1-5
len: 16
v_gene: TRBV11-2
abundance: once
CDR3aa: CASSQYQGSSNQPQHF
CDR3nt: TGTGCCAGCAGCCAATACCAGGGGAGCAGCAATCAGCCCCAGCATTTT

d_gene: TRBD2
j_gene: TRBJ2-3
len: 16
v_gene: TRBV7-9
abundance: .
CDR3aa: CASSSVSGKARDTQYF
CDR3nt: TGTGCCAGCAGCTCAGTTAGCGGGAAGGCGAGAGATACGCAGTATTTT

d_gene: .
j_gene: TRBJ1-2
len: 12
v_gene: TRBV30
abundance: .
CDR3aa: CAWKSGGYGYTF
CDR3nt: TGTGCCTGGAAATCCGGGGGATATGGCTACACCTTC

d_gene: .
j_gene: TRBJ1-3
len: 13
v_gene: TRBV5-1
abundance: .
CDR3aa: CASTVSSGNTIYF
CDR3nt: TGCGCCAGCACCGTCTCCTCTGGAAACACCATATATTTT

d_gene: TRBD1
j_gene: TRBJ2-7
len: 11
v_gene: TRBV29-1
abundance: .
CDR3aa: CSVTGGADQYF
CDR3nt: TGCAGCGTAACAGGGGGCGCGGATCAGTACTTC

d_gene: .
j_gene: TRBJ1-6
len: 17
v_gene: TRBV9
abundance: .
CDR3aa: CASTPRGTFSYNSPLHF
CDR3nt: TGTGCCAGCACCCCGAGGGGGACCTTCTCCTATAATTCACCCCTCCACTTT

d_gene: TRBD2
j_gene: TRBJ2-1
len: 12
v_gene: TRBV20-1
abundance: .
CDR3aa: CSARGGYNEQFF
CDR3nt: TGCAGTGCTCGGGGGGGGTACAATGAGCAGTTCTTC

d_gene: .
j_gene: TRBJ1-4
len: 14
v_gene: TRBV28
abundance: .
CDR3aa: CASSLLGQGRKLFF
CDR3nt: TGTGCCAGCAGTTTATTGGGGCAGGGCAGAAAACTGTTTTTT

d_gene: .
j_gene: TRBJ2-3
len: 8
v_gene: TRBV29-1
abundance: .
CDR3aa: CSVGTQYF
CDR3nt: TGCAGCGTTGGAACGCAGTATTTT

d_gene: .
j_gene: TRBJ1-1
len: 14
v_gene: TRBV20-1
abundance: .
CDR3aa: CSAPWKFKGTEAFF
CDR3nt: TGCAGTGCTCCATGGAAGTTCAAAGGCACTGAAGCTTTCTTT

d_gene: .
j_gene: TRBJ2-7
len: 13
v_gene: TRBV4-1
abundance: .
CDR3aa: CASSDRGIMEQYF
CDR3nt: TGCGCCAGCTCGGACCGGGGGATCATGGAGCAGTACTTC

d_gene: TRBD1
j_gene: TRBJ1-1
len: 15
v_gene: TRBV19
abundance: .
CDR3aa: CASSIIRDRGTEAFF
CDR3nt: TGTGCCAGTAGTATCATCCGGGACAGGGGGACTGAAGCTTTCTTT

d_gene: TRBD2
j_gene: TRBJ2-1
len: 14
v_gene: TRBV20-1
abundance: few
CDR3aa: CSARDQREGREQFF
CDR3nt: TGCAGTGCTAGAGATCAGCGGGAGGGGCGTGAGCAGTTCTTC

d_gene: .
j_gene: TRBJ1-1
len: 13
v_gene: TRBV30
abundance: .
CDR3aa: CAADLWGGVEAFF
CDR3nt: TGTGCCGCCGATCTTTGGGGCGGCGTTGAAGCTTTCTTT

d_gene: .
j_gene: TRBJ2-7
len: 13
v_gene: TRBV10-3
abundance: few
CDR3aa: CATTGTSPHEQYF
CDR3nt: TGTGCCACCACCGGGACCTCGCCCCACGAGCAGTACTTC

d_gene: .
j_gene: TRBJ2-1
len: 15
v_gene: TRBV4-2
abundance: few
CDR3aa: CASSPLGGGGNEQFF
CDR3nt: TGTGCCAGCAGCCCTCTGGGGGGAGGGGGCAATGAGCAGTTCTTC

d_gene: .
j_gene: TRBJ2-6
len: 16
v_gene: TRBV4-2
abundance: .
CDR3aa: CASSQETGTGANVLTF
CDR3nt: TGTGCCAGCAGCCAAGAGACAGGTACTGGGGCCAACGTCCTGACTTTC

d_gene: .
j_gene: TRBJ2-1
len: 12
v_gene: TRBV5-5
abundance: .
CDR3aa: CASSHSAHEQFF
CDR3nt: TGTGCCAGCAGCCATAGCGCCCATGAGCAGTTCTTC

d_gene: .
j_gene: TRBJ1-5
len: 12
v_gene: TRBV27
abundance: .
CDR3aa: CASRHGNQPQHF
CDR3nt: TGTGCCAGCCGACACGGCAATCAGCCCCAGCATTTT

d_gene: .
j_gene: TRBJ2-7
len: 16
v_gene: TRBV7-2
abundance: .
CDR3aa: CASSLGVGGITVEQYF
CDR3nt: TGTGCCAGCAGCTTAGGGGTTGGCGGGATTACTGTCGAGCAGTACTTC

d_gene: TRBD1
j_gene: TRBJ1-5
len: 16
v_gene: TRBV9
abundance: .
CDR3aa: CASSESGAGGSQPQHF
CDR3nt: TGTGCCAGCAGCGAAAGTGGAGCAGGGGGCTCTCAGCCCCAGCATTTT

d_gene: .
j_gene: TRBJ2-7
len: 13
v_gene: TRBV6-5
abundance: .
CDR3aa: CASSYNPQGEKNF
CDR3nt: TGTGCCAGCAGTTACAACCCCCAGGGAGAAAAGAACTTC

d_gene: .
j_gene: TRBJ2-7
len: 16
v_gene: TRBV21-1
abundance: .
CDR3aa: CASSKGPSGRGYEQYF
CDR3nt: TGTGCCAGCAGCAAAGGGCCTAGCGGGAGGGGGTACGAGCAGTACTTC

d_gene: .
j_gene: TRBJ1-1
len: 12
v_gene: TRBV7-9
abundance: .
CDR3aa: CATRWTNTEAFF
CDR3nt: TGTGCCACACGGTGGACGAACACTGAAGCTTTCTTT

d_gene: TRBD2
j_gene: TRBJ2-5
len: 20
v_gene: TRBV28
abundance: .
CDR3aa: CASSPLGEDLAGGPGETQYF
CDR3nt: TGTGCCAGCAGTCCCCTCGGGGAAGACCTAGCGGGAGGGCCTGGGGAGACCCAGTACTTC

d_gene: .
j_gene: TRBJ2-1
len: 17
v_gene: TRBV14
abundance: .
CDR3aa: CASSQDLIGSTYNEQFF
CDR3nt: TGTGCCAGCAGCCAAGATCTCATTGGTAGTACGTACAATGAGCAGTTCTTC

d_gene: .
j_gene: TRBJ2-2
len: 12
v_gene: TRBV7-9
abundance: few
CDR3aa: CASSSDTGELFF
CDR3nt: TGTGCCAGCAGCTCGGACACCGGGGAGCTGTTTTTT

d_gene: .
j_gene: TRBJ2-7
len: 15
v_gene: TRBV2
abundance: .
CDR3aa: CASSQEGERFYEQYF
CDR3nt: TGTGCCAGCAGCCAAGAAGGGGAGAGGTTCTACGAGCAGTACTTC

d_gene: .
j_gene: TRBJ2-7
len: 14
v_gene: TRBV29-1
abundance: .
CDR3aa: CSVESSQGSLEQYF
CDR3nt: TGCAGCGTTGAAAGCTCGCAGGGATCGCTCGAGCAGTACTTC

d_gene: .
j_gene: TRBJ2-7
len: 13
v_gene: TRBV25-1
abundance: .
CDR3aa: CASSIMTYYEQYF
CDR3nt: TGTGCCAGCAGCATCATGACTTACTACGAGCAGTACTTC

d_gene: .
j_gene: TRBJ1-6
len: 17
v_gene: TRBV9
abundance: .
CDR3aa: CASSVEGGPTYNSPLHF
CDR3nt: TGTGCCAGCAGCGTAGAAGGGGGGCCAACTTATAATTCACCCCTCCACTTT

d_gene: .
j_gene: TRBJ2-1
len: 12
v_gene: TRBV30
abundance: .
CDR3aa: CAWSVSVSEQFF
CDR3nt: TGTGCCTGGAGTGTATCCGTGTCGGAGCAGTTCTTC

d_gene: .
j_gene: TRBJ1-1
len: 12
v_gene: TRBV9
abundance: .
CDR3aa: CASSVGSSEAFF
CDR3nt: TGTGCCAGCAGCGTAGGGAGTTCTGAAGCTTTCTTT

d_gene: .
j_gene: TRBJ2-1
len: 12
v_gene: TRBV5-5
abundance: once
CDR3aa: CASSLISSRQFF
CDR3nt: TGTGCCAGCAGCTTGATTTCCAGTCGGCAGTTCTTC

d_gene: TRBD2
j_gene: TRBJ2-7
len: 16
v_gene: TRBV7-2
abundance: .
CDR3aa: CASSSGLAGVRDEQYF
CDR3nt: TGTGCCAGCAGCTCGGGACTAGCGGGAGTTAGGGACGAGCAGTACTTC

d_gene: .
j_gene: TRBJ1-5
len: 15
v_gene: TRBV28
abundance: .
CDR3aa: CASSLRGESNQPQHF
CDR3nt: TGTGCCAGCAGTTTAAGAGGGGAGAGCAATCAGCCCCAGCATTTT

d_gene: TRBD1
j_gene: TRBJ2-7
len: 16
v_gene: TRBV9
abundance: .
CDR3aa: CASSVGPGTGAYEQYF
CDR3nt: TGTGCCAGCAGCGTTGGACCCGGGACAGGGGCCTACGAGCAGTACTTC

d_gene: .
j_gene: TRBJ2-7
len: 16
v_gene: TRBV19
abundance: .
CDR3aa: CASSLTNRDGSYEQYF
CDR3nt: TGTGCCAGTAGCCTGACGAACCGGGACGGGAGCTACGAGCAGTACTTC

d_gene: .
j_gene: TRBJ2-1
len: 14
v_gene: TRBV28
abundance: .
CDR3aa: CASSVIGRYNEQFF
CDR3nt: TGTGCCAGCAGCGTCATTGGGAGGTACAATGAGCAGTTCTTC

d_gene: .
j_gene: TRBJ2-7
len: 14
v_gene: TRBV20-1
abundance: .
CDR3aa: CSARSPGRPYEQYF
CDR3nt: TGCAGTGCTCGCTCACCGGGACGTCCTTACGAGCAGTACTTC